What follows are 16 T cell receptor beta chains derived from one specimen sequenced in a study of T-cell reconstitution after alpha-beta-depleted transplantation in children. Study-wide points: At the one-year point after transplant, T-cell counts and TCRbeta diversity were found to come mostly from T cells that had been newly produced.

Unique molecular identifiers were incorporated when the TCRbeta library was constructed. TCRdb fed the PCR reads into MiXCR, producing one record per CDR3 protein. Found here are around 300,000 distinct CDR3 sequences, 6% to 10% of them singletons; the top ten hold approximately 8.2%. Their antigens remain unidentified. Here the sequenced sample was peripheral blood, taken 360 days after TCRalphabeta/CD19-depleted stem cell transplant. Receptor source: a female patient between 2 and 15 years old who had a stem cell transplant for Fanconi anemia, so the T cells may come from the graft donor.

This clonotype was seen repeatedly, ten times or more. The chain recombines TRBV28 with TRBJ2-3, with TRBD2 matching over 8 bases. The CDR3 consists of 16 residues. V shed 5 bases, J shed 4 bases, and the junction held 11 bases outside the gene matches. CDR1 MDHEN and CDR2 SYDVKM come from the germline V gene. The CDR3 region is CASSDPSGRRSDTQYF. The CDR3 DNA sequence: TGTGCCAGCAGTGACCCAAGCGGGAGACGATCAGATACGCAGTATTTT. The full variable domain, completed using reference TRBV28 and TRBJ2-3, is DVKVTQSSRYLVKRTGEKVFLECVQDMDHENMFWYRQDPGLGLRLIYFSYDVKMKEKGDIPEGYSVSREKKERFSLILESASTNQTSMYLCASSDPSGRRSDTQYFGPGTRLTVL.

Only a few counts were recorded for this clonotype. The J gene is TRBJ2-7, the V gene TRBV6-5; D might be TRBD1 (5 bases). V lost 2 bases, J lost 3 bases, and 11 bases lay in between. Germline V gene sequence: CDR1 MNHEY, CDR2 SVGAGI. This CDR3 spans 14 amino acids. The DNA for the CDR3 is TGTGCCAGCAGTTACAACGCAGGGCACTACGAGCAGTACGTC. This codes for CASSYNAGHYEQYV.

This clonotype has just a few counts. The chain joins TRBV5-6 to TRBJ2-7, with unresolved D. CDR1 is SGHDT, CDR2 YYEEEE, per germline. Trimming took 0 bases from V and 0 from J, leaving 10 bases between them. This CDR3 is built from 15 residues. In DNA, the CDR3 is TGTGCCAGCAGCTTGGTTCCGGGCAGCTCCTACGAGCAGTACTTC. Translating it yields CASSLVPGSSYEQYF.

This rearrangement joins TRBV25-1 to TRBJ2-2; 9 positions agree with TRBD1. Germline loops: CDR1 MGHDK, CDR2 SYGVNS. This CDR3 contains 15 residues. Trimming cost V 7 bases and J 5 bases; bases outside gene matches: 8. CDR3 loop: CASKPGQGRTGELFF. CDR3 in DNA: TGTGCCAGCAAACCGGGACAGGGCAGGACCGGGGAGCTGTTTTTT.

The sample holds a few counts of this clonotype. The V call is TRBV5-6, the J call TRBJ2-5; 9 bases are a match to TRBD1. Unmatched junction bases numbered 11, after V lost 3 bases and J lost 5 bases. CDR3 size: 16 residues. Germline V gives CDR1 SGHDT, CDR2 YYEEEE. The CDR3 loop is CASSSRPGQGFETQYF. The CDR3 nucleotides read TGTGCCAGCAGCTCCCGACCGGGACAGGGATTCGAGACCCAGTACTTC.

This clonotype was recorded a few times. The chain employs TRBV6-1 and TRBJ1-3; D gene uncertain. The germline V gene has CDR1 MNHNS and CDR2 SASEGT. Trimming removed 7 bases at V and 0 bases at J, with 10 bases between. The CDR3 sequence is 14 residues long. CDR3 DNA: TGTGCCAGCACTAAGGCGGGCTCTGGAAACACCATATATTTT. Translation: CASTKAGSGNTIYF.

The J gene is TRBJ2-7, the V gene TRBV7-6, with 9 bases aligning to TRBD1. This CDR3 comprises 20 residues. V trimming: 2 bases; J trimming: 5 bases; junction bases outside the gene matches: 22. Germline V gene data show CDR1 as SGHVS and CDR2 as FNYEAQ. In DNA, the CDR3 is TGTGCCAGCAGCTTACTACCTAATCCGCCGGGACAGGGAATGGGGGACGAGCAGTACTTC. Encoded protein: CASSLLPNPPGQGMGDEQYF.

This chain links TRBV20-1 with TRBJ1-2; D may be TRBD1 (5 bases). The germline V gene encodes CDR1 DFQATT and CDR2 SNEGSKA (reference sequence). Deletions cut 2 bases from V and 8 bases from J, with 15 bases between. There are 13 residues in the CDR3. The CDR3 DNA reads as TGCAGTGCTAGAATAACTTATGGGGGGGGCTACACCTTC. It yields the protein CSARITYGGGYTF.

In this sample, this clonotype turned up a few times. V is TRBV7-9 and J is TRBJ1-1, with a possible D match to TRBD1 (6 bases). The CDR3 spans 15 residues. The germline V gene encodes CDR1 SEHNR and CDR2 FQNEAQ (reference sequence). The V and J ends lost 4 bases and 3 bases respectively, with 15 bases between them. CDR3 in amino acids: CASSSRLKGDTEAFF. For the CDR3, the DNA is TGTGCCAGCAGCTCACGGTTAAAGGGGGACACTGAAGCTTTCTTT.

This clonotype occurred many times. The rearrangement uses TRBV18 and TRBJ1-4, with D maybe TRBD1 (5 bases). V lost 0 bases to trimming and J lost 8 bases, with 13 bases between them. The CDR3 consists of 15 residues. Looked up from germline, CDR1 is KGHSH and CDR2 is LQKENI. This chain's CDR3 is CASSPPGRVDEKLFF. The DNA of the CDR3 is TGTGCCAGCTCACCACCGGGCAGGGTGGACGAAAAACTGTTTTTT.

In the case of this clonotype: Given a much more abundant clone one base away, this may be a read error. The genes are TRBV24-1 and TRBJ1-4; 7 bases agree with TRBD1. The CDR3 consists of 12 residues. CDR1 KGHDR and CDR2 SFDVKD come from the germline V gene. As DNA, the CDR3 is TGTGCCACCAGTGAACGGGACAGCGAACTGTTGTTT. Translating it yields CATSERDSELLF.

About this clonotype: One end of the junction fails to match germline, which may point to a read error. The CDR3 bases are TGCAGCGTTGAAGCAGGTGGCGCGGGGTCCTACAATGAGCGGTTCTTC. It yields the protein CSVEAGGAGSYNERFF. The chain is built from TRBV29-1 and TRBJ2-1, with D possibly being TRBD2 (6 bases). The CDR3 covers 16 residues. CDR1 is SQVTM and CDR2 is ANQGSEA in the germline V gene.

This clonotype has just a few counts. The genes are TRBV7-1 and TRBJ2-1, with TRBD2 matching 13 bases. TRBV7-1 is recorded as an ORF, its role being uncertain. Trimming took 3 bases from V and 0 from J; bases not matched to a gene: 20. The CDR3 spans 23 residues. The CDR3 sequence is CASSSPSISGGTSGASSYNEQFF. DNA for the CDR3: TGTGCCAGCAGCTCTCCCTCAATTTCGGGCGGGACTAGCGGGGCCAGCTCCTACAATGAGCAGTTCTTC.

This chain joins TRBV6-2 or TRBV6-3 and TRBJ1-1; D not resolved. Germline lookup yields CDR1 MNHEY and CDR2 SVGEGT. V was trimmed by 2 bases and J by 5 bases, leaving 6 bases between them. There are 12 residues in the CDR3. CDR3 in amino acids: CASSYEWTEAFF. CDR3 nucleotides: TGTGCCAGCAGTTACGAATGGACTGAAGCTTTCTTT.

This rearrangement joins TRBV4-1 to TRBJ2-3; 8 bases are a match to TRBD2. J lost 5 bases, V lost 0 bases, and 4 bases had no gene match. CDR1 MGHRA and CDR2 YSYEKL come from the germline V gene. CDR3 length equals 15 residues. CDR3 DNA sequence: TGCGCCAGCAGCCAAGATCCCCTAGCGGGAGATACGCAGTATTTT. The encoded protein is CASSQDPLAGDTQYF.

This CDR3 is CASSPLGVSGGPISSYNEQFF. CDR3 bases: TGTGCCAGCAGCCCTCTAGGGGTTAGCGGGGGCCCCATTAGCTCCTACAATGAGCAGTTCTTC. The gene calls are TRBV11-2 and TRBJ2-1; TRBD2 aligns across 9 bases. The CDR3 has 21 residues. V shed 5 bases and J 0 bases; nucleotides not matched to a gene: 20. The germline gives CDR1 SGHAT, CDR2 FQNNGV.